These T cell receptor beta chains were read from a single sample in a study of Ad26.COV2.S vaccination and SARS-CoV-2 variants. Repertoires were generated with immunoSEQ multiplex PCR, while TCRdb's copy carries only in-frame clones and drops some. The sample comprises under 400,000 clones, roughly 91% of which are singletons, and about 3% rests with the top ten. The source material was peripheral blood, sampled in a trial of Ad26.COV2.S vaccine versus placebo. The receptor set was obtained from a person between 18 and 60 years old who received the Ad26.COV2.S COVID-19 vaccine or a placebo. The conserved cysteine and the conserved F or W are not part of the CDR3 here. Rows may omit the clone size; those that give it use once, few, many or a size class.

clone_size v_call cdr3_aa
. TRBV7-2 ASSLARSSGNTIY
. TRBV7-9 ASSLPPGQGYEQF
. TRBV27 ASGSGPIPEQY
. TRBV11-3 ASSPGTSGGRGGETQY
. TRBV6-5 ASSLGGGPYEQY
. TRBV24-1 ATSDLTSGNEQF
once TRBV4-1 ASSQASAGGLNEQF
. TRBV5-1 ASTAGASGEVWY
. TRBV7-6 ASSPGTGRSSPLH
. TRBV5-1 ASSVDRGISYEQY
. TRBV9 ASSSQRGGTNTGELF
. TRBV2 ATRDRHYGYT
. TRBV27 ASSLGLAGGYNEQF
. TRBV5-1 ASSTEGRFNQPQH
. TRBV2 ASSDRQGGEKLF
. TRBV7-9 ASSSPGEAGTEAF
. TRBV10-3 ASPGKDRRNSPLH
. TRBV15 ATSRDISYEQY
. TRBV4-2 ASSPMGANIQY
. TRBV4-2 ASSQVRQGGKGYGYT
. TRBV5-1 ASRPLTGTGVEQY
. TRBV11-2 ASSLNPQGPNTGELF
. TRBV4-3 ASSPWRGSYNEQF
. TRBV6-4 ASKKGQGGDAGELF
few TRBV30 AWSGKSNQPQH
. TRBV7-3 ASSLNLKLRPYFSYGYT
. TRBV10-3 AISESERSGEQY
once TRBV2 ASSRTASNYGYT
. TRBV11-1 ASSPRTGSTDTQY
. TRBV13 ASSPQLIKGEQF
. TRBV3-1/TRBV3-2 ASSQAVSTDTQY
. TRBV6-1 ASSEGDSNQPQH
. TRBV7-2 ASSFSGGVYNEQF
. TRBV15 ATSPGQLNTEAF
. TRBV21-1 ASSKDVGPYEQY
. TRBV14 ASRRQGATGYT
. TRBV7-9 ASSFIRGPSTDTQY
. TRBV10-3 ATRGGADETQY
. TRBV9 ASSLEVATEAF
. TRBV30 ACTYAGHNEKLF
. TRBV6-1 ASSENREQYNQQPQH
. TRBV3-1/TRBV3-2 ASSQGGTEAF
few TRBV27 ASTRTGLGDTQY
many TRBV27 ASSRREGRSEPQH
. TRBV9 ASSVAGQGDLGEKLF
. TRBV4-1 ASSLGLAGGTNTGELF
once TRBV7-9 ASSLNPMAYEQY
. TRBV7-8 ASSLRGKYNSPLH
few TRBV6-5 ASSSRARSYEQY
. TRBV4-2 ASSLGTRGAF
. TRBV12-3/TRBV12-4 ASRRRGNTEAF
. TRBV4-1 ASSQQGARTDTQY